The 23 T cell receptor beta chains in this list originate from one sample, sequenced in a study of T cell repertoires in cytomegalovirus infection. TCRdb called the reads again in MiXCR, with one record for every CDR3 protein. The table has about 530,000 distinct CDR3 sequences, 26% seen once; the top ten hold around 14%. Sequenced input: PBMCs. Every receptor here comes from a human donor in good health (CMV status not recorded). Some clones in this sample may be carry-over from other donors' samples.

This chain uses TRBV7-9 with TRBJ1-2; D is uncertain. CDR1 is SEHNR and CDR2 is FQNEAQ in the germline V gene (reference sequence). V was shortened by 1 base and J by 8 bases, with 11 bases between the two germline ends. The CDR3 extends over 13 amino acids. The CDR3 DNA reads TGTGCCAGCAGCTTAGGTGACGAGAGCGGCTACACCTTC. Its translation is CASSLGDESGYTF.

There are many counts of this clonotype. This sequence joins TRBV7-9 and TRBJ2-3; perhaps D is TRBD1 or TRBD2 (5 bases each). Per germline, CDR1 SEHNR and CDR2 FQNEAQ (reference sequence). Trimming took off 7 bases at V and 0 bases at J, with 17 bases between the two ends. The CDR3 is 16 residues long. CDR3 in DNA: TGTGCCAGCACCCACGAGGGGTCTCCTAGCACAGATACGCAGTATTTT. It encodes CASTHEGSPSTDTQYF.

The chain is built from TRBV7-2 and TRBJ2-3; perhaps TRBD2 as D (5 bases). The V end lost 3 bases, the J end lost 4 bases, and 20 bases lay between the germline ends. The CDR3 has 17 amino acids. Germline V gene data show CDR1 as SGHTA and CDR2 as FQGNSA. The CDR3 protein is CASSFFSIRELSDTQYF. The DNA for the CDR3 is TGTGCCAGCAGCTTCTTTTCTATCCGGGAACTGTCAGATACGCAGTATTTT.

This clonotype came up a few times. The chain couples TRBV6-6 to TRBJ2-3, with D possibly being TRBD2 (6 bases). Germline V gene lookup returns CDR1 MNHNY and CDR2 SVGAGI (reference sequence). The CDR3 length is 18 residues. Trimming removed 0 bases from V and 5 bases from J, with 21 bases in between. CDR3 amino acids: CASSYSIRSSGRGDTQYF. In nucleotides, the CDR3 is TGTGCCAGCAGTTACTCCATTAGGTCGAGCGGGCGAGGAGATACGCAGTATTTT.

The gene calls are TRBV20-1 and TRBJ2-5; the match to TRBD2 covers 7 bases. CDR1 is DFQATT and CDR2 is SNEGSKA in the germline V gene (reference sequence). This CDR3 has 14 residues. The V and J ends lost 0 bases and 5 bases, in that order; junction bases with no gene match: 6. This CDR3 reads CSARDLREGETQYF. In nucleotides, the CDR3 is TGCAGTGCTAGAGATCTAAGGGAGGGCGAGACCCAGTACTTC.

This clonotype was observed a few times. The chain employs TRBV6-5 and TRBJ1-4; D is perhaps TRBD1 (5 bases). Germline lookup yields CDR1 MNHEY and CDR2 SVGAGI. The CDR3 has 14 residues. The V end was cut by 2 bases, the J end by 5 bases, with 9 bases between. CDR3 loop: CASSYDWGNEKLFF. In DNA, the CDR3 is TGTGCCAGCAGTTACGATTGGGGGAATGAAAAACTGTTTTTT.

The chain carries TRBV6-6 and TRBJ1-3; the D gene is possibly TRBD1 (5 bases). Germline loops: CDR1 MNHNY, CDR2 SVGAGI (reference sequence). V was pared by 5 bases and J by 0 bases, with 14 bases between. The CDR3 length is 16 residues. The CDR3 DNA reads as TGTGCCAGCAGTACTACAGGTCTTCCCTCTGGAAACACCATATATTTT. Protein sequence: CASSTTGLPSGNTIYF.

The CDR3 region is CASSPTTGWTGELFF. Written as DNA, the CDR3 is TGTGCCAGCAGTCCCACGACGGGGTGGACCGGGGAGCTGTTTTTT. The V and J genes are TRBV28 and TRBJ2-2; a weak D match, TRBD2 (5 bases). There are 15 residues in the CDR3. Germline CDR1 MDHEN, CDR2 SYDVKM. Trimming removed 5 bases at V and 5 bases at J, with 15 bases between.

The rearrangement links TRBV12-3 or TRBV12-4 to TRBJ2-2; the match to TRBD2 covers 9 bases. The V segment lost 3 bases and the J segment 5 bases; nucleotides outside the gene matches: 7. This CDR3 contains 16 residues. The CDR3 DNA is TGTGCCAGCAGTTTCACTGCGGGAGGGCAAACCGGGGAGCTGTTTTTT. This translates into CASSFTAGGQTGELFF.

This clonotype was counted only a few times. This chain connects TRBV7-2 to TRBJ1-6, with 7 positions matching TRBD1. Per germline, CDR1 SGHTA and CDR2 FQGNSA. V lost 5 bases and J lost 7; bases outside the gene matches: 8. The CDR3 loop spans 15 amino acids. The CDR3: CASSAPGGRNSPLHF. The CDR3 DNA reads TGTGCCAGCAGCGCCCCAGGGGGACGGAATTCACCCCTCCACTTT.

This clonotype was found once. This CDR3 reads CASSLAGGNVPYEQYF. CDR3 bases: TGTGCCAGCAGCTTGGCGGGAGGAAACGTACCCTACGAGCAGTACTTC. The rearrangement uses TRBV5-4 and TRBJ2-7; 7 bases map to TRBD2. With 0 bases clipped from V and 2 bases from J, the junction kept 8 bases outside the gene matches. The CDR3 is 16 amino acids. The germline gives CDR1 SGHNT, CDR2 YYREEE (reference sequence).

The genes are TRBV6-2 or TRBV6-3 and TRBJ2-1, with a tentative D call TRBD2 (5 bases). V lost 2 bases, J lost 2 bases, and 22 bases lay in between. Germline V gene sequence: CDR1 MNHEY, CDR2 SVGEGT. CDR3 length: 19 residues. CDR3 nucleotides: TGTGCCAGCAGTTACCCGGCGGGTGTGGCCCCGAGGGCCTACAATGAGCAGTTCTTC. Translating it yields CASSYPAGVAPRAYNEQFF.

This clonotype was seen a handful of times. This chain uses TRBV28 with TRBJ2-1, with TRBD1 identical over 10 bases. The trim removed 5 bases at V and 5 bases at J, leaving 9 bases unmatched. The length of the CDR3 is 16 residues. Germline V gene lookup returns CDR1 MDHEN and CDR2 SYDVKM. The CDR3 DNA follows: TGTGCCAGCAGTCCCCAAACGGGACAGGGGAACAATGAGCAGTTCTTC. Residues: CASSPQTGQGNNEQFF.

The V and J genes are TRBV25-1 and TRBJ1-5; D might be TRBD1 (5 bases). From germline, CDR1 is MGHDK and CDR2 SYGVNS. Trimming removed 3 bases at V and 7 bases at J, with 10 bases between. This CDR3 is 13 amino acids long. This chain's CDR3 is CASSDRDGQPQHF. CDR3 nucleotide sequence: TGTGCCAGCAGTGACAGGGACGGGCAGCCCCAGCATTTT.

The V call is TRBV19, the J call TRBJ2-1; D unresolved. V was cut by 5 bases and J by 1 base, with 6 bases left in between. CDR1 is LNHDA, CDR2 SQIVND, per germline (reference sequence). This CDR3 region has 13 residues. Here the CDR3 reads CASSVISYNEQFF. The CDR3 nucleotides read TGTGCCAGTAGTGTCATATCCTACAATGAGCAGTTCTTC.

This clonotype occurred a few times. The CDR3 sequence: CASSPPGLAGDTGELFF. The CDR3 DNA reads TGCGCCAGCAGTCCTCCGGGACTAGCGGGGGACACCGGGGAGCTGTTTTTT. This chain joins TRBV10-2 and TRBJ2-2; 14 nucleotides align to TRBD2. The CDR3 sequence is 17 residues long. CDR1 and CDR2 (germline): WSHSY, SAAADI. Trimming cost V 5 bases and J 3 bases; bases outside gene matches: 5.

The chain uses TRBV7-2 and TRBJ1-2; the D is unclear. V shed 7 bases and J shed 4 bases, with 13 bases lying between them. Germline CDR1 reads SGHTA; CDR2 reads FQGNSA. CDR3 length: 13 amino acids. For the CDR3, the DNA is TGTGCCAGCATCCTCTCAGCGGGCTATGGCTACACCTTC. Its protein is CASILSAGYGYTF.

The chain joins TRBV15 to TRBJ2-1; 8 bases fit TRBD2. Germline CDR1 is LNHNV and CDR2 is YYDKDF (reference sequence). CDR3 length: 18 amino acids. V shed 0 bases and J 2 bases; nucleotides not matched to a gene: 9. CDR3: CATSRDLVFSGAYNEQFF. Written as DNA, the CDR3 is TGTGCCACCAGCAGAGATTTGGTGTTTAGCGGGGCCTACAATGAGCAGTTCTTC.

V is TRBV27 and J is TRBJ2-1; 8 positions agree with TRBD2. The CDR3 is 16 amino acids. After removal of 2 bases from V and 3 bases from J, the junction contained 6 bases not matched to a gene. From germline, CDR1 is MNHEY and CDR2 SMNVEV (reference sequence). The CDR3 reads CASSLAAGEHYNEQFF. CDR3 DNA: TGTGCCAGCAGTTTAGCAGCGGGAGAGCACTACAATGAGCAGTTCTTC.

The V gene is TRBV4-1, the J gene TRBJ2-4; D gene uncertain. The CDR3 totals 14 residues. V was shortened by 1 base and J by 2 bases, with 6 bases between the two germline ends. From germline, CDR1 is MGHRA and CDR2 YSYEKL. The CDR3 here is CASSQVDTKNIQYF. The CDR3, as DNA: TGCGCCAGCAGCCAAGTCGATACCAAAAACATTCAGTACTTC.

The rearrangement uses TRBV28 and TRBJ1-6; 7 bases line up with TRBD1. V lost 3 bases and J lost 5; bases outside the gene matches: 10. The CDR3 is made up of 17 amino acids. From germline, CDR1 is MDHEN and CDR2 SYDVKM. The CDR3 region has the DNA TGTGCCAGCAGTTTCTTCTCGACAGGGACAAATAATTCACCCCTCCACTTT. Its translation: CASSFFSTGTNNSPLHF.

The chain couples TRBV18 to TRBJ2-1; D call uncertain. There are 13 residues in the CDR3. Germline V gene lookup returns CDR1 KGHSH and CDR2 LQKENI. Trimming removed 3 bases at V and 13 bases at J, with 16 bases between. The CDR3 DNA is TGTGCCAGCTCACCCGGGTCCCTTGATAGTCAGTTCTTC. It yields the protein CASSPGSLDSQFF.

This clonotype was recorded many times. CDR3 DNA sequence: TGTGCCAGCAGCTTCGGGGGGGACTACGAGCAGTACGTC. It translates to CASSFGGDYEQYV. This chain connects TRBV7-8 to TRBJ2-7; 8 nucleotides agree with TRBD2. The CDR3 has 13 residues. Per germline, CDR1 SGHVS and CDR2 FQNEAQ. V shed 3 bases and J 3 bases; nucleotides not matched to a gene: 1.